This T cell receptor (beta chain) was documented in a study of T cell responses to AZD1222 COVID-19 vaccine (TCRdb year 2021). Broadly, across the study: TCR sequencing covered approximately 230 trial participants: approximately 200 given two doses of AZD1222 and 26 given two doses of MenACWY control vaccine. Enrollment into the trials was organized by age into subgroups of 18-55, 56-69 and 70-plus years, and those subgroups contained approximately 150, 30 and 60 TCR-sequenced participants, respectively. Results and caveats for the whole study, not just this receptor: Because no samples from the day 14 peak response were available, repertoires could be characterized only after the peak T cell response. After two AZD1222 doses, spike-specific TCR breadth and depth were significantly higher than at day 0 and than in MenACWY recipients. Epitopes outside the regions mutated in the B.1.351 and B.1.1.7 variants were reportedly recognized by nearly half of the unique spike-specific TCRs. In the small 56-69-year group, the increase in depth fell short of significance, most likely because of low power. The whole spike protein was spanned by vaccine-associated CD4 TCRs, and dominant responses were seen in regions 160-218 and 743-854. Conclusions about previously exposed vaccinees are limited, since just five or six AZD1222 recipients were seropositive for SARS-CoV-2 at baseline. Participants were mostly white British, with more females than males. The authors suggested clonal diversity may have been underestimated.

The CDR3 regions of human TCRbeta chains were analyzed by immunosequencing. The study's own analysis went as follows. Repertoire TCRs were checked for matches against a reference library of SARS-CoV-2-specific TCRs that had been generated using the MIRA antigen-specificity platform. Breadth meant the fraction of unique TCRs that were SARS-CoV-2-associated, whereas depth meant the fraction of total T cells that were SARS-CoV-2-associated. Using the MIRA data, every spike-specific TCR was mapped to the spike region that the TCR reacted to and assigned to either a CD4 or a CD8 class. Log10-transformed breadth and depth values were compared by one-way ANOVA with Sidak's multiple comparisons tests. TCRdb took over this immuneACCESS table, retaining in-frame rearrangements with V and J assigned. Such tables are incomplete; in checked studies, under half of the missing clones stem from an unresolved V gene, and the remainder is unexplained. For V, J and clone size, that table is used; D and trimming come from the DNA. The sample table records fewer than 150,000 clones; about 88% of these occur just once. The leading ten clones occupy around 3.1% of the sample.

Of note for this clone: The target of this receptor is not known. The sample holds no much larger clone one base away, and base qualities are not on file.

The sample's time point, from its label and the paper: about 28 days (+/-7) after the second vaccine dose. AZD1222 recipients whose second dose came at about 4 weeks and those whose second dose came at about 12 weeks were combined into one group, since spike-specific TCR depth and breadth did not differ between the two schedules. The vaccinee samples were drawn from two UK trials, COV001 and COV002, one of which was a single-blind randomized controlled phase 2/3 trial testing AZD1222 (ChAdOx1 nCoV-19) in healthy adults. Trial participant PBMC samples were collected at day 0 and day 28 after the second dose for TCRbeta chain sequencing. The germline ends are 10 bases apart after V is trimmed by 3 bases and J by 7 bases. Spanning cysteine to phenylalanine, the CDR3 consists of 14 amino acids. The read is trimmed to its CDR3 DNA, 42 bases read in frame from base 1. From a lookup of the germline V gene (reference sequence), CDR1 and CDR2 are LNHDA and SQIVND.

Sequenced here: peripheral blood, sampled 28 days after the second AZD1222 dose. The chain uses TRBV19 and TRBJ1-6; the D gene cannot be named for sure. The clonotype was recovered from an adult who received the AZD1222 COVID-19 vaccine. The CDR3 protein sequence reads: CASSIEAENSPLHF. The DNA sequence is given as TGTGCCAGTAGTATTGAGGCAGAGAATTCACCCCTCCACTTT.